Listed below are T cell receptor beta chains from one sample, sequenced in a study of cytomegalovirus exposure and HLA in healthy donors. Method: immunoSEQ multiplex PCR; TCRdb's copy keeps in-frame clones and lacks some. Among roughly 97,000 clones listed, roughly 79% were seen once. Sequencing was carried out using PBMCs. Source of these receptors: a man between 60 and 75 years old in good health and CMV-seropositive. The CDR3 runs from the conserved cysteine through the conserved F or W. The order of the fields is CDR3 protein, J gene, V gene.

CDR3 protein: CASSLVWGRDEQYF
J gene: TRBJ2-7
V gene: TRBV5-1

CDR3 protein: CASSRPGDLLENEQFF
J gene: TRBJ2-1
V gene: TRBV5-6

CDR3 protein: CASSNGAIEGKETQYF
J gene: TRBJ2-5
V gene: TRBV19

CDR3 protein: CATQDRGNNEQYF
J gene: .
V gene: TRBV7-9

CDR3 protein: CASSTKRGSYNEQFF
J gene: TRBJ2-1
V gene: TRBV10-1

CDR3 protein: CASSFGGYSPLHF
J gene: TRBJ1-6
V gene: TRBV28

CDR3 protein: CASSHQGTNGGELFF
J gene: TRBJ2-2
V gene: TRBV5-1

CDR3 protein: CASSLRDSNQPQHF
J gene: TRBJ1-5
V gene: TRBV9

CDR3 protein: CAWSGGGSNQPQHF
J gene: TRBJ1-5
V gene: TRBV30

CDR3 protein: CASSLGATGELFF
J gene: TRBJ2-2
V gene: TRBV11-2

CDR3 protein: CASRVRAGDYGYTF
J gene: TRBJ1-2
V gene: TRBV7-9

CDR3 protein: CASSVTGNTGELFF
J gene: TRBJ2-2
V gene: TRBV9

CDR3 protein: CASSQGASGSSYNEQFF
J gene: TRBJ2-1
V gene: TRBV4-2

CDR3 protein: CASSTGFLRGEQYF
J gene: .
V gene: TRBV18

CDR3 protein: CASSLGIGTGAPLGEKLFF
J gene: TRBJ1-4
V gene: TRBV5-1

CDR3 protein: CASGLQGSKNTIYF
J gene: TRBJ1-3
V gene: TRBV12-5

CDR3 protein: CASTNRVREVETQYF
J gene: TRBJ2-5
V gene: TRBV6-5

CDR3 protein: CASSTGGAYEQYF
J gene: TRBJ2-7
V gene: TRBV19

CDR3 protein: CASSRDSRSGNTIYF
J gene: TRBJ1-3
V gene: TRBV6-1

CDR3 protein: CAISRLGQGTNEKLFF
J gene: TRBJ1-4
V gene: TRBV10-3

CDR3 protein: CASSLAPRAETQYF
J gene: TRBJ2-5
V gene: TRBV5-8

CDR3 protein: CASRPGQLYEQYF
J gene: TRBJ2-7
V gene: TRBV6-5

CDR3 protein: CASSLDLAGGLRFF
J gene: TRBJ2-1
V gene: TRBV5-1

CDR3 protein: CSSSLELSPLHF
J gene: TRBJ1-6
V gene: TRBV7-9

CDR3 protein: CASSLWQGAGREQYF
J gene: TRBJ2-5
V gene: TRBV11-2

CDR3 protein: CASSVEAGGLGTQYF
J gene: TRBJ2-3
V gene: TRBV9

CDR3 protein: CASSRETQYF
J gene: TRBJ2-5
V gene: TRBV28

CDR3 protein: CASHMLVEQNNNSPLHF
J gene: TRBJ1-6
V gene: TRBV2

CDR3 protein: CSSSPFGGANTGELFF
J gene: TRBJ2-2
V gene: TRBV7-3

CDR3 protein: CSVEVTSVSTDTQYF
J gene: TRBJ2-3
V gene: TRBV29-1

CDR3 protein: CASSLQGTYNEQFF
J gene: TRBJ2-1
V gene: TRBV7-8

CDR3 protein: CSVRAGADQPQHF
J gene: TRBJ1-5
V gene: TRBV29-1

CDR3 protein: CASRESGSGDTEAFF
J gene: TRBJ1-1
V gene: TRBV5-1

CDR3 protein: CASLLSYNSPLHF
J gene: TRBJ1-6
V gene: TRBV5-5

CDR3 protein: CASGLYIETGGRTGELFF
J gene: TRBJ2-2
V gene: TRBV12-5

CDR3 protein: CASSLTSGQGATDTQYF
J gene: TRBJ2-3
V gene: TRBV19

CDR3 protein: CASSLAGTGGMNTEAFF
J gene: TRBJ1-1
V gene: TRBV11-2

CDR3 protein: CASTSGGARFAGELFF
J gene: TRBJ2-2
V gene: TRBV5-6